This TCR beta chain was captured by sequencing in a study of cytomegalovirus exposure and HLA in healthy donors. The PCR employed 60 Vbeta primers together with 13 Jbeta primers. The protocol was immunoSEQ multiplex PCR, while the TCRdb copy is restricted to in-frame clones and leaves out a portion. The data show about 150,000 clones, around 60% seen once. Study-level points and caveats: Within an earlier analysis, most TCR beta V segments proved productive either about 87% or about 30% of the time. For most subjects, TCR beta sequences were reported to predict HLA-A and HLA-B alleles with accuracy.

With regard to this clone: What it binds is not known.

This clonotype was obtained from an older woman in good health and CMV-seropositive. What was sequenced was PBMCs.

DNA for the CDR3: TGTGCCAGCAGTTACTCTAGGACTACCTATGGCTACACCTTC. This encodes CASSYSRTTYGYTF. The genes are TRBV6-5 and TRBJ1-2; D unresolved. Germline V gene lookup returns CDR1 MNHEY and CDR2 SVGAGI. There are 14 residues in the CDR3. Trimming stripped 0 bases from V and 4 bases from J, with 9 bases between.